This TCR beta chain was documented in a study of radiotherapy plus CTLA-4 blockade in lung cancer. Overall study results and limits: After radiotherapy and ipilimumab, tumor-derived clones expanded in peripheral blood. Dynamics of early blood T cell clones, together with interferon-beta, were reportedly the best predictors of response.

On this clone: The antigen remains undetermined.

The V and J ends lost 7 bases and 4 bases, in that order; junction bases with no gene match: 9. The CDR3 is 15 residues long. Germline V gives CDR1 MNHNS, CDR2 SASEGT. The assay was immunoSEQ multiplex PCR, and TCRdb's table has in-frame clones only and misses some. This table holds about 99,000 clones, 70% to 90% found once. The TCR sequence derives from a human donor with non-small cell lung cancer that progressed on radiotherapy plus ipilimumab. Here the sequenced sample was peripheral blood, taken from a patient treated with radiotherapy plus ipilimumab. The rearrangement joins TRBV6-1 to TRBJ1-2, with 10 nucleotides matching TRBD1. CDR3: CASTEGTGVIYGYTF. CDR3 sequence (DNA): TGTGCCAGCACCGAGGGGACAGGGGTGATCTATGGCTACACCTTC.